Below are 9 T cell receptor beta chains sequenced from a single sample in a study of T cell changes during pregnancy in multiple sclerosis. The data were produced by immunoSEQ multiplex PCR, yet TCRdb's version contains in-frame clones alone and is incomplete. The table lists 20,000 or so clones, about 87% of them singletons. This specimen was CD8+ T cells from peripheral blood mononuclear cells, taken after pregnancy. Every receptor here comes from a female donor in good health, enrolled as a control in a pregnancy study.

This rearrangement joins TRBV9 to TRBJ1-1, with D possibly TRBD1 on 5 matching bases. The CDR3 is made up of 18 amino acids. V lost 3 bases to trimming and J lost 0 bases, with 21 bases between them. Germline CDR1 SGDLS, CDR2 YYNGEE. The CDR3, as DNA: TGTGCCAGCAGCGGCGGGAGAGGGGTCGGGGGTTTGAACACTGAAGCTTTCTTT. This codes for CASSGGRGVGGLNTEAFF.

V usage is TRBV6-5 and J usage is TRBJ1-4; D is uncertain. V lost 0 bases and J 10 bases, leaving 12 bases between the germline ends. Germline CDR1 is MNHEY and CDR2 is SVGAGI. There are 14 residues in the CDR3. The CDR3 spells CASSYSVVVGKLFF. The CDR3 nucleotides read TGTGCCAGCAGTTACTCAGTCGTTGTCGGAAAACTGTTTTTT.

This clone has more than one count but fewer than ten. The chain recombines TRBV5-6 with TRBJ1-1, with D hard to call. The CDR3 runs 13 residues. The germline V gene encodes CDR1 SGHDT and CDR2 YYEEEE. The V end was cut by 3 bases, the J end by 7 bases, with 13 bases between. The CDR3 reads CASSSDTAIEAFF. CDR3 DNA sequence: TGTGCCAGCAGCTCCGACACGGCAATTGAAGCTTTCTTT.

The chain uses TRBV9 and TRBJ1-2; perhaps TRBD1 as D (5 bases). CDR3 length: 15 amino acids. Trimming pared 4 bases from V and 2 bases from J, leaving 15 bases between. Germline V lookup: CDR1 SGDLS, CDR2 YYNGEE. In nucleotides, the CDR3 is TGTGCCAGCAGCCCAGATGGGGCAGCCAACTATGGCTACACCTTC. It is translated as CASSPDGAANYGYTF. The whole variable domain, remainder taken from reference TRBV9 and TRBJ1-2, is DSGVTQTPKHLITATGQRVTLRCSPRSGDLSVYWYQQSLDQGLQFLIQYYNGEERAKGNILERFSAQQFPDLHSELNLSSLELGDSALYFCASSPDGAANYGYTFGSGTRLTVV.

J is TRBJ1-1 and V is TRBV7-6, with D unclear. The germline CDR1 and CDR2 sequences are SGHVS and FNYEAQ. V was shortened by 6 bases and J by 1 base, with 9 bases between the two germline ends. The CDR3 consists of 13 residues. CDR3 nucleotides: TGTGCCAGCAGTTCTCGACAGAACACTGAAGCTTTCTTT. It translates to CASSSRQNTEAFF.

The chain recombines TRBV6-5 with TRBJ2-3; 9 nucleotides agree with TRBD1. CDR1 is MNHEY and CDR2 is SVGAGI in the germline V gene. The length of the CDR3 is 15 residues. The V and J ends lost 7 bases and 12 bases, in that order; junction bases with no gene match: 17. CDR3 DNA sequence: TGTGCCAGCAACCAAGGGACAGGGCCCCTGGTAGGCCAGTATTTT. Protein product: CASNQGTGPLVGQYF.

The chain carries TRBV27 and TRBJ1-2; perhaps TRBD1 as D (6 bases). Germline lookup yields CDR1 MNHEY and CDR2 SMNVEV (reference sequence). The V end was cut by 8 bases, the J end by 1 base, with 11 bases between. The length of the CDR3 is 13 residues. The CDR3 region is CASSDRFNYGYTF. CDR3 DNA: TGTGCCAGCTCGGACAGATTTAACTATGGCTACACCTTC.

The gene calls are TRBV4-2 and TRBJ2-5; TRBD1 aligns across 7 bases. CDR1 and CDR2 from the germline V gene are LGHNA and YNFKEQ. The CDR3 totals 16 residues. Trimming at V came to 0 bases and at J to 2 bases, leaving 6 bases not matched to a gene. CDR3 nucleotide sequence: TGTGCCAGCAGCCAAGATCACAGGGGCCTTCAAGAGACCCAGTACTTC. Its protein product is CASSQDHRGLQETQYF.

The rearrangement joins TRBV5-6 to TRBJ1-2, with 7 bases lining up with TRBD1. The germline V gene has CDR1 SGHDT and CDR2 YYEEEE. This CDR3 is 14 amino acids long. With V trimmed by 3 bases and J by 3 bases, 5 bases remained unmatched. The CDR3 region has the DNA TGTGCCAGCAGCTCCGGGACAGAAGACTATGGCTACACCTTC. It codes for CASSSGTEDYGYTF.